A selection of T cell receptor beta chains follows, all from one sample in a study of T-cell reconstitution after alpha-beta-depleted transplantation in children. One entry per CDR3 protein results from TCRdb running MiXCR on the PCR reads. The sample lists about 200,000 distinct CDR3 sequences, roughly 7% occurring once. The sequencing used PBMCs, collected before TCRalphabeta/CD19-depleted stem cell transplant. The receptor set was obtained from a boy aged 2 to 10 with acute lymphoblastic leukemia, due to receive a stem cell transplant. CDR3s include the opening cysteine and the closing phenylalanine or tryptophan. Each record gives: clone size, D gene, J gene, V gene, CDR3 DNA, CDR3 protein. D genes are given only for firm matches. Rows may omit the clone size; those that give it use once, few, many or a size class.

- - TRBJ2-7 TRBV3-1 TGTGCCAGCAGCCGAGCCATGCAGGAGCAGTACTTC CASSRAMQEQYF
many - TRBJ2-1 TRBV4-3 TGCGCCAGCAGCCCTAGAATGTACAATGAGCAGTTCTTC CASSPRMYNEQFF
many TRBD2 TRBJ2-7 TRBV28 TGTGCCAGCAGTTATAAGCGGGATAACTACGAGCAGTACTTC CASSYKRDNYEQYF
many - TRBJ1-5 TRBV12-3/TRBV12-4 TGTGCCAGCAGTTTGATAAGTCAGCCCCAGCATTTT CASSLISQPQHF
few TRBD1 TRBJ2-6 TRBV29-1 TGCAGCGTGGCCGGGACAGAGGACTCTGGGGCCAACGTCCTGACTTTC CSVAGTEDSGANVLTF
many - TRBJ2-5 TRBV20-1 TGCAGTGCTAGGCCGGGACGGGAAGAGACCCAGTACTTC CSARPGREETQYF
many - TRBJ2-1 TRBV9 TGTGCCAGCAGCGTAGCTGAAAGTGAGCAGTTCTTC CASSVAESEQFF
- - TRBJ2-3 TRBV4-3 TGCGCCAGCAGCCAAGGGAGTGGTCACACAGATACGCAGTATTTT CASSQGSGHTDTQYF
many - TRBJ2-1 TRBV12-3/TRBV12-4 TGTGCCAGCAGTTTACAGGGAAGCAAAAATGAGCAGTTCTTC CASSLQGSKNEQFF
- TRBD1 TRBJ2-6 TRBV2 TGTGCCAGCAGCAGGGGTACAGGGGGCTCTGGGGCCAACGTCCTGACTTTC CASSRGTGGSGANVLTF
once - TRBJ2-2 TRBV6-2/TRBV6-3 TGTGCCAGCGGCCCAGGCGGGGCTCTTGGGGGCGGGGAGCTGTTTTTT CASGPGGALGGGELFF
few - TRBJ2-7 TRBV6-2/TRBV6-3 TGTGCCAGCAGCTCCTTTACAGCCTCCTACGAGCAGTACTTC CASSSFTASYEQYF
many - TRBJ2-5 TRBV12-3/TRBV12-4 TGTGCCAGCAGTCCACCGGGCCCGGGCCAAGAGACCCAGTACTTC CASSPPGPGQETQYF
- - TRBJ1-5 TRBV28 TGTGCCAGCAGCCAACATTTAGGGCTTGGTCAGCCCCAGCATTTT CASSQHLGLGQPQHF
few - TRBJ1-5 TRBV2 TGTGCCAGCAGTGAAGCAAGGTCGAGCAATCAGCCCCAGCATTTT CASSEARSSNQPQHF
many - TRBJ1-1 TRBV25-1 TGTGCCTCTATTTCGGGCACTGAAGCTTTCTTT CASISGTEAFF
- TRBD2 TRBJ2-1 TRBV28 TGTGCCAGCAGTTTATCGGGTCCCTTCGCGGGACTAGCGGGAGTACCCACGGATGAGCAGTTCTTC CASSLSGPFAGLAGVPTDEQFF
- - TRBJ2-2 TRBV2 TGTGCCAGCACCACGCCGGTGGTTGGTAAATCCGGGGAGCTGTTTTTT CASTTPVVGKSGELFF
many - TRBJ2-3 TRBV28 TGTGCCAGCAGTTATTCTTACACAGATACGCAGTATTTT CASSYSYTDTQYF
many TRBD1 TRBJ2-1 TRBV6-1 TGTGCCAGCAGAACTACCTTTACAGGGGTCCAGTTCTTC CASRTTFTGVQFF
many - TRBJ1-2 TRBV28 TGTGCCAGCAGTTTATTACGGGGGGATGGCTACACCTTC CASSLLRGDGYTF
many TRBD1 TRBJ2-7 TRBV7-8 TGTGCCAGCAGCCCCTCGACCGGGACAGCGACCTCCTACGAGCAGTACTTC CASSPSTGTATSYEQYF
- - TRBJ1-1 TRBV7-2 TGTGCCAGCAGCTTAGGTCAAGGGGGATTAGCTTTCTTT CASSLGQGGLAFF
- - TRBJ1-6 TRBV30 TGTGCCTGGAATCCAGGGGTCAATTCACCCCTCCACTTT CAWNPGVNSPLHF
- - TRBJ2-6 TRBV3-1 TGTGCCAGCAGCCAGGGGGTCTCCTTTACCGGGGCCAACGTCCTGACTTTC CASSQGVSFTGANVLTF
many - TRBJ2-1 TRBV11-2 TGTGCCAGCAGCTTAGAGGTGGGGCGGGGACGGGACAATGAGCAGTTCTTC CASSLEVGRGRDNEQFF
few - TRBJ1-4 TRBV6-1 TGTGCCAGCAGTACAGGGTTTGCTAATGAAAAACTGTTTTTT CASSTGFANEKLFF
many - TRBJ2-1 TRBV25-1 TGTGCCAGCAGTGAAACTGGGAGAGGCCAGTGGGATTACAATGAGCAGTTCTTC CASSETGRGQWDYNEQFF
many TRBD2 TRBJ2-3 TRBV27 TGTGCCAGCAGTGCGACTAGCGGGACGGCAGATACGCAGTATTTT CASSATSGTADTQYF
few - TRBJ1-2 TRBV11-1 TGTGCCAGCAGCTTTAGTAAGGACGGGGCATACGCTAACTATGGCTACACCTTC CASSFSKDGAYANYGYTF
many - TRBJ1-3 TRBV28 TGTGCCAGCCTTAGGAGTGGAAACACCATATATTTT CASLRSGNTIYF
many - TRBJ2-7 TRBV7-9 TGTGCCAGCAGCTTAGGGGGAGCCCAGGACGAGCAGTACTTC CASSLGGAQDEQYF
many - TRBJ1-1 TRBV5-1 TGCGCCAGCAGCTTGGGGGAGGGCACTGAAGCTTTCTTT CASSLGEGTEAFF
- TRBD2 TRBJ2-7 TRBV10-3 TGTGCCATCAGCCCGACTAGCGCTAGCTCCTACGAGCAGTACTTC CAISPTSASSYEQYF
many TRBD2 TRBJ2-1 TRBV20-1 TGCAGTGCTAGTAGAACGGGGGGTCACAATGAGCAGTTCTTC CSASRTGGHNEQFF
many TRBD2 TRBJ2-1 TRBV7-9 TGTGCCAGCAGCCACACCTTAGCGGGGGGATACAATGAGCAGTTCTTC CASSHTLAGGYNEQFF
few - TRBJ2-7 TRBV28 TGTGCCAGCAGTGAGTATGGATCCTACGAGCAGTACTTC CASSEYGSYEQYF
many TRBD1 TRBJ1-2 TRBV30 TGTGCCTGGAGTTCAGGGGGAGGCTACACCTTC CAWSSGGGYTF
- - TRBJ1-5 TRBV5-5 TGTGCCAGCAGCCCCATGGGGGGCAGCAATCAGCCCCAGCATTTT CASSPMGGSNQPQHF
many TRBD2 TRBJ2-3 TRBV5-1 TGCGCCAGTACTAGCGGGAGGGATACGCAGTATTTT CASTSGRDTQYF
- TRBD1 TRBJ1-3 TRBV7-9 TGTGCCAGCAGCCCGGACAGGACCATATATTTT CASSPDRTIYF
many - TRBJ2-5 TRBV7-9 TGTGCCAGCAGCTTTGGGGAGACGGAGACCCAGTACTTC CASSFGETETQYF
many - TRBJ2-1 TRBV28 TGTGCCAGCAGTTTTCCCGGCCCATCGACCTTC CASSFPGPSTF
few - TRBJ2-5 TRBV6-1 TGTGCCAGCAGCGCCGGGGACGGTAGGCTGTTGACCCAGTACTTC CASSAGDGRLLTQYF
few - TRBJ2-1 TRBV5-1 TGCGCCAGCAGCTGGGGCGAATACAATGAGCAGTTCTTC CASSWGEYNEQFF
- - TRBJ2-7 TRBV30 TGTGCCTGGAGTGTACGAGCGGCTTACGAGCAGTACTTC CAWSVRAAYEQYF
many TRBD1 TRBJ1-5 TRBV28 TGTGCCAGCAGCACAGGGGACCTGAGGACCCAGCATTTT CASSTGDLRTQHF
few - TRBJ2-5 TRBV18 TGTGCCAGCTCACCATCTTATCAACAAGAGACCCAGTACTTC CASSPSYQQETQYF
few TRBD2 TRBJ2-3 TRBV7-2 TGTGCCAGCAGCCCGGTCTCGGGGGGGACCCCGCATACGCAGTATTTT CASSPVSGGTPHTQYF
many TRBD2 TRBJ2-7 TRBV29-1 TGCAGCGTTGGGCAGGCGGGAGTAAACGAGCAGTACTTC CSVGQAGVNEQYF
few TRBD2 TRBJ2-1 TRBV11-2 TGTGCCAGCAGCCCCCACTTCCAGACTAGCGGGCCTACCTACAATGAGCAGTTCTTC CASSPHFQTSGPTYNEQFF
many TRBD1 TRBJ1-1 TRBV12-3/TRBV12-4 TGTGCCAGCAGCACCCCCATCAGGGGGCATACTGAAGCTTTCTTT CASSTPIRGHTEAFF
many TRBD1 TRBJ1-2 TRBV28 TGTGCCAGCAGTTTATGGAGGGGACAGTTTAACTATGGCTACACCTTC CASSLWRGQFNYGYTF
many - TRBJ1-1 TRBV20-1 TGCAGTGCTAGCCCGACAGTGAACACTGAAGCTTTCTTT CSASPTVNTEAFF